This T cell receptor beta chain was sequenced for a study of blood T cells in healthy people across ages. This clonotype was observed a handful of times. Primers used in a second PCR of roughly 6 to 11 cycles were a sample-barcoded 5' primer and a J-beta primer mix. TCRdb passed the 5' RACE reads through MiXCR, listing each CDR3 protein once. The sample records around 1,000,000 distinct CDR3 sequences, about 25% being singletons. The V segment lost 4 bases and the J segment 5 bases; nucleotides outside the gene matches: 5. The CDR3 loop spans 13 amino acids. CDR1 and CDR2 from the germline V gene are DFQATT and SNEGSKA (reference sequence). The sample was also linked to a second study, of T cells of mothers and their children.

This TCR was recovered from a girl under 10 years old in good health. Source material: blood. The V and J genes are TRBV20-1 and TRBJ2-7; 10 nucleotides match TRBD2. CDR3 amino acids: CSATTSGINEQYF. The DNA of the CDR3 is TGCAGTGCTACCACTAGCGGGATCAACGAGCAGTACTTC.